This T cell receptor (beta chain) was documented in a study of blood T cell repertoires in COVID-19. Germline V gives CDR1 LGHNA, CDR2 YNFKEQ. CDR3 length: 16 amino acids. Unmatched junction bases numbered 8, after V lost 4 bases and J lost 0 bases. Authors' data handling: Scientists estimated how many nucleated cells there were by amplifying reference gene primers. TCRdb keeps only in-frame clones here, not all; method: immunoSEQ multiplex PCR. D and trimming come from the DNA, and the V and J calls and clone size come from that table. The sample has around 94,000 clones, 84% seen once. V usage is TRBV4-2 and J usage is TRBJ1-2; 7 bases map to TRBD1. The source material was peripheral blood. The origin of this receptor is a man in his forties or fifties with active or convalescent COVID-19. The CDR3 coding sequence is TGTGCCAGCAGCCGCCTACCGACAGGGACTAACTATGGCTACACCTTC. As protein: CASSRLPTGTNYGYTF.